This note documents a single TCR beta chain sequence. The antigen is not known. These data originate in a study of T-cell memory formation after mild COVID-19. For the study at large: The study found TCR clusters largely donor specific. Study-level findings and limits: From day 15 to 85, contracting clones were balanced between CD4 and CD8, whereas later expanders leaned toward CD4+.

The length of the CDR3 is 18 residues. Trimming cost V 1 base and J 5 bases; bases outside gene matches: 12. Per the germline V gene, CDR1 is SGHTA and CDR2 is FQGNSA. MiXCR, applied by TCRdb to the 5' RACE reads, yields one record per CDR3 protein. The sample shows approximately 260,000 distinct CDR3 sequences, 16% of them seen only once. Specimen: PBMCs or a T cell subset sorted from them (not recorded which). The J gene is TRBJ2-5, the V gene TRBV7-2; 11 bases fit TRBD2. The receptor's source is a man aged 18 to 30 who had mild COVID-19 (a few samples of this study predate the infection). Cell type and time point are not known. This chain's CDR3 is CASSLGTTSGGSGETQYF. In DNA form, the CDR3 reads TGTGCCAGCAGCTTAGGGACAACTAGCGGGGGTTCCGGCGAGACCCAGTACTTC.